The 29 T cell receptor beta chains listed next were all sequenced from one sample in a study of OX40 agonist ivuxolimab in advanced cancers. TCRdb's table, derived via immunoSEQ multiplex PCR, lists solely in-frame clones and lacks some. The table records about 52,000 clones, 90% to 95% of them present only once. This specimen was CD4+ or CD8+ T cells sorted from blood, taken in a trial of the OX40 agonist ivuxolimab. Every receptor here comes from an adult with an advanced solid tumor such as melanoma, head and neck, liver or kidney cancer.

The chain combines TRBV18 with TRBJ2-5; TRBD2 aligns across 7 bases. V shed 2 bases, J shed 1 base, and the junction held 7 bases outside the gene matches. Germline lookup yields CDR1 KGHSH and CDR2 LQKENI. This CDR3 has 16 residues. The CDR3 protein is CASSPGRGRLQETQYF. As DNA, the CDR3 is TGTGCCAGCTCACCAGGGAGGGGTCGCCTCCAAGAGACCCAGTACTTC.

The rearrangement uses TRBV2 and TRBJ2-7, with 7 positions matching TRBD1. CDR3 length: 14 residues. The germline V gene has CDR1 SNHLY and CDR2 FYNNEI. The V and J ends lost 7 bases and 4 bases, in that order; junction bases with no gene match: 10. The CDR3 region has the DNA TGTGCCAGCACCCCGAGGGACAGTTCTTACGAGCAGTACTTC. It codes for CASTPRDSSYEQYF.

The chain has TRBV11-2 and TRBJ2-7; D call uncertain. Per the germline V gene, CDR1 is SGHAT and CDR2 is FQNNGV. The CDR3 has 16 amino acids. Trimming removed 1 base from V and 2 bases from J, with 15 bases in between. CDR3 nucleotides: TGTGCCAGCAGCTTAGGGAAGTTTTCGGCTGCCTACGAGCAGTACTTC. This codes for CASSLGKFSAAYEQYF.

The J gene is TRBJ2-1, the V gene TRBV14; tentatively, D is TRBD2 (6 bases). Germline V gene data show CDR1 as SGHDN and CDR2 as FVKESK. The CDR3 has 15 residues. Trimming took 1 base from V and 6 from J, leaving 13 bases between them. Here the CDR3 DNA reads TGTGCCAGCAGCCAAGGCAGCGGGCCTGGCAATGAGCAGTTCTTC. Translating it yields CASSQGSGPGNEQFF. Looking up the rest from reference TRBV14 and TRBJ2-1 gives the full variable domain: EAGVTQFPSHSVIEKGQTVTLRCDPISGHDNLYWYRRVMGKEIKFLLHFVKESKQDESGMPNNRFLAERTGGTYSTLKVQPAELEDSGVYFCASSQGSGPGNEQFFGPGTRLTVL.

This chain joins TRBV9 and TRBJ1-2; TRBD1 matches 8 bases. The V and J ends lost 4 bases and 2 bases, in that order; junction bases with no gene match: 4. The germline CDR1 and CDR2 sequences are SGDLS and YYNGEE. This CDR3 is built from 14 residues. The CDR3 nucleotides are TGTGCCAGCAGCATGAACAGGGGGAACTATGGCTACACCTTC. It is translated as CASSMNRGNYGYTF. Full variable domain (outside the CDR3, taken from reference TRBV9 and TRBJ1-2): DSGVTQTPKHLITATGQRVTLRCSPRSGDLSVYWYQQSLDQGLQFLIQYYNGEERAKGNILERFSAQQFPDLHSELNLSSLELGDSALYFCASSMNRGNYGYTFGSGTRLTVV.

V gene TRBV19 combines with J gene TRBJ1-1; no clear D. V dropped 3 bases and J dropped 2 bases, with 10 bases sitting between them. The CDR3 covers 14 residues. Germline CDR1 reads LNHDA; CDR2 reads SQIVND (reference sequence). CDR3 DNA: TGTGCCAGTAGTATTGTCAGCGGTAACACTGAAGCTTTCTTT. Encoded protein: CASSIVSGNTEAFF.

The CDR3 sequence is CASSLGYVGGSYNEQFF. For the CDR3, the DNA is TGTGCCAGCAGCTTAGGTTACGTTGGTGGGTCCTACAATGAGCAGTTCTTC. This chain uses TRBV7-8 with TRBJ2-1; D unresolved. The CDR3 is 17 residues long. Germline V gives CDR1 SGHVS, CDR2 FQNEAQ. V shed 1 base and J shed 1 base, with 14 bases lying between them. The full variable domain, rest sourced from reference TRBV7-8 and TRBJ2-1, is GAGVSQSPRYKVAKRGQDVALRCDPISGHVSLFWYQQALGQGPEFLTYFQNEAQLDKSGLPSDRFFAERPEGSVSTLKIQRTQQEDSAVYLCASSLGYVGGSYNEQFFGPGTRLTVL.

This clone came up once. In the same sample, other DNA sequences code for this CDR3. The chain employs TRBV4-1 and TRBJ2-1, with 15 bases fitting TRBD2. Per the germline V gene, CDR1 is MGHRA and CDR2 is YSYEKL. CDR3 length: 16 amino acids. V was pared by 0 bases and J by 6 bases, with 0 bases of the junction left unmatched. CDR3 DNA: TGCGCCAGCAGCCAAGAGGGACTAGCGGGGGGCAATGAGCAGTTCTTC. It specifies CASSQEGLAGGNEQFF.

The gene calls are TRBV10-3 and TRBJ2-3; D tentatively fits TRBD1 or TRBD2 (5 bases each). This CDR3 has 15 residues. Germline CDR1 ENHRY, CDR2 SYGVKD. Deletions cut 6 bases from V and 0 bases from J, with 13 bases between. The CDR3 loop is CAIRGSDSSTDTQYF. The CDR3 DNA follows: TGTGCCATCAGGGGGAGCGACAGTAGCACAGATACGCAGTATTTT.

Remarks on this clone: Its ends do not fully match the called genes, so a read error is possible. The chain employs TRBV5-6 and TRBJ2-7, with 10 bases fitting TRBD1. This CDR3 has 11 residues. CDR1 and CDR2 (germline): SGHDT, YYEEEE. The CDR3 spells CASSSTGGANF. DNA of the CDR3: TGTGCCAGCAGCTCGACAGGGGGCGCGAACTTC.

The rearrangement joins TRBV19 to TRBJ2-2; maybe TRBD2 (6 bases). The V gene's germline CDR1 is LNHDA and CDR2 SQIVND (reference sequence). Trimming removed 3 bases at V and 2 bases at J, with 7 bases between. The CDR3 spans 14 residues. In DNA form, the CDR3 reads TGTGCCAGTAGTATGGCGGGAAACACCGGGGAGCTGTTTTTT. It encodes CASSMAGNTGELFF.

This chain joins TRBV5-1 and TRBJ2-5; 11 positions agree with TRBD2. The CDR3 consists of 16 residues. Per germline, CDR1 SGHRS and CDR2 YFSETQ. With V trimmed by 0 bases and J by 4 bases, 5 bases remained unmatched. The CDR3 DNA reads TGCGCCAGCAGCTTGGGCACTAGCGGGAGAACAGAGACCCAGTACTTC. Translation: CASSLGTSGRTETQYF.

V gene TRBV19 combines with J gene TRBJ2-1; TRBD2 agrees at 9 bases. This CDR3 contains 16 residues. The V gene's germline CDR1 is LNHDA and CDR2 SQIVND (reference sequence). Trimming at V came to 7 bases and at J to 2 bases, leaving 9 bases not matched to a gene. CDR3 residues: CASTLVAGVAYNEQFF. CDR3 DNA sequence: TGTGCCAGTACCCTCGTAGCGGGAGTCGCCTACAATGAGCAGTTCTTC.

The V gene is TRBV29-1, the J gene TRBJ1-5; D call uncertain. CDR3 length: 14 amino acids. Germline CDR1 SQVTM, CDR2 ANQGSEA. V lost 4 bases and J lost 0, with 10 bases in between. CDR3 sequence reads: CSVGLPDSNQPQHF. The CDR3 DNA reads as TGCAGCGTTGGGCTGCCAGATAGCAATCAGCCCCAGCATTTT.

This chain uses TRBV13 with TRBJ1-1; D gene ambiguous. This CDR3 has 12 residues. Per the germline V gene, CDR1 is PRHDT and CDR2 is FYEKMQ (reference sequence). V dropped 0 bases and J dropped 6 bases, with 5 bases sitting between them. The CDR3 spells CASSLGFAEAFF. CDR3 bases: TGTGCCAGCAGCTTAGGGTTTGCTGAAGCTTTCTTT.

The chain recombines TRBV5-5 with TRBJ2-7, with D maybe TRBD1 (5 bases). The CDR3 covers 12 residues. V dropped 2 bases and J dropped 7 bases, with 10 bases sitting between them. Germline V gene sequence: CDR1 SGHKS, CDR2 YYEKEE (reference sequence). The DNA for the CDR3 is TGTGCCAGCAGCTTAAGGACACAGGAGCAGTACTTC. The encoded protein is CASSLRTQEQYF.

The V gene is TRBV5-6, the J gene TRBJ2-3; 13 nucleotides match TRBD2. The CDR3 sequence is 18 residues long. Per germline, CDR1 SGHDT and CDR2 YYEEEE. The trim removed 3 bases at V and 4 bases at J, leaving 11 bases unmatched. This CDR3 is CASSSEMGLAGFADTQYF. The CDR3, as DNA: TGTGCCAGCAGCTCCGAGATGGGACTAGCGGGGTTTGCAGATACGCAGTATTTT.

This clone was observed a few times. The rearrangement joins TRBV6-4 to TRBJ2-1; the D is unclear. The length of the CDR3 is 14 residues. The V gene's germline CDR1 is MRHNA and CDR2 SNTAGT. Trimming removed 2 bases from V and 9 bases from J, with 14 bases in between. The CDR3: CASSDDDSPGEQFF. DNA of the CDR3: TGTGCCAGCAGTGACGACGACTCCCCCGGTGAGCAGTTCTTC.

This chain uses TRBV14 with TRBJ1-3; no reliable D call. Germline V gene data show CDR1 as SGHDN and CDR2 as FVKESK. The CDR3 runs 14 residues. Trimming took 4 bases from V and 2 from J, leaving 9 bases between them. The CDR3 spells CASSRTETGNTIYF. For the CDR3, the DNA is TGTGCCAGCAGCCGAACAGAAACTGGAAACACCATATATTTT. The variable domain in full, with the rest retrieved from reference TRBV14 and TRBJ1-3, is EAGVTQFPSHSVIEKGQTVTLRCDPISGHDNLYWYRRVMGKEIKFLLHFVKESKQDESGMPNNRFLAERTGGTYSTLKVQPAELEDSGVYFCASSRTETGNTIYFGEGSWLTVV.

The chain uses TRBV29-1 and TRBJ1-2; 9 nucleotides match TRBD1. This CDR3 region has 12 residues. Germline loops: CDR1 SQVTM, CDR2 ANQGSEA. V was pared by 6 bases and J by 7 bases, with 6 bases of the junction left unmatched. Here the CDR3 reads CSVDRGGRGYTF. The CDR3, as DNA: TGCAGCGTCGACAGGGGGGGTCGTGGCTACACCTTC.

The gene calls are TRBV28 and TRBJ2-5; no reliable D call. The CDR3 loop spans 15 amino acids. CDR1 is MDHEN and CDR2 is SYDVKM in the germline V gene. V shed 3 bases and J shed 1 base, with 12 bases lying between them. CDR3 nucleotide sequence: TGTGCCAGCAGTTTGCGTAGGGCAGGCCAAGAGACCCAGTACTTC. It yields the protein CASSLRRAGQETQYF.

The chain carries TRBV2 and TRBJ2-2, with 7 nucleotides matching TRBD1. Trimming removed 11 bases from V and 5 bases from J; junction bases left unmatched: 11. Germline CDR1 and CDR2: SNHLY and FYNNEI. The CDR3 extends over 14 amino acids. Here the CDR3 DNA reads TGTGCCGGAACTAGGGACAGCAAGACCGGGGAGCTGTTTTTT. Translation: CAGTRDSKTGELFF.

The V and J genes are TRBV7-6 and TRBJ1-1; D perhaps matches TRBD1 (6 bases). V lost 3 bases to trimming and J lost 11 bases, with 16 bases between them. The CDR3 spans 13 residues. Germline-derived CDR1 and CDR2 are SGHVS and FNYEAQ. This CDR3 is CASSFFGGREAFF. CDR3 in DNA: TGTGCCAGCAGCTTTTTCGGGGGGCGAGAGGCTTTCTTT. The full variable domain, with the rest looked up from reference TRBV7-6 and TRBJ1-1, is GAGVSQSPRYKVTKRGQDVALRCDPISGHVSLYWYRQALGQGPEFLTYFNYEAQQDKSGLPNDRFSAERPEGSISTLTIQRTEQRDSAMYRCASSFFGGREAFFGQGTRLTVV.

The rearrangement uses TRBV6-1 and TRBJ2-3; a possible D gene is TRBD2 (6 bases). V dropped 2 bases and J dropped 0 bases, with 15 bases sitting between them. The CDR3 has 17 amino acids. Germline V gives CDR1 MNHNS, CDR2 SASEGT. The DNA of the CDR3 is TGTGCCAGCAGTGAACAAGCTCTAGCGCTGAGCACAGATACGCAGTATTTT. Translated, it gives CASSEQALALSTDTQYF.

The CDR3 spells CSGGAGTGIGEQYF. CDR3 DNA sequence: TGCAGCGGGGGGGCCGGCACAGGGATTGGCGAGCAGTACTTC. The chain couples TRBV29-1 to TRBJ2-7; D possibly uses TRBD1 or TRBD2 (6 bases each). The CDR3 spans 14 residues. Germline values: CDR1 SQVTM, CDR2 ANQGSEA. The germline V and J ends were trimmed by 7 bases and 6 bases, with 22 bases remaining between them.

The rearrangement joins TRBV7-9 to TRBJ2-5, with 7 bases identical to TRBD2. The CDR3 is 14 amino acids. The V and J ends lost 2 bases and 4 bases, in that order; junction bases with no gene match: 4. Germline values: CDR1 SEHNR, CDR2 FQNEAQ (reference sequence). CDR3 nucleotide sequence: TGTGCCAGCAGCTTATCCGGGACTATAGAGACCCAGTACTTC. Translating gives CASSLSGTIETQYF.

The chain employs TRBV9 and TRBJ2-2; no firm D call. Germline CDR1 and CDR2: SGDLS and YYNGEE. The CDR3 covers 13 residues. Trimming stripped 0 bases from V and 7 bases from J, with 7 bases between. CDR3 region: CASSVGWDGELFF. In nucleotides, the CDR3 is TGTGCCAGCAGCGTAGGGTGGGACGGGGAGCTGTTTTTT. Full variable domain (remainder filled in from reference TRBV9 and TRBJ2-2): DSGVTQTPKHLITATGQRVTLRCSPRSGDLSVYWYQQSLDQGLQFLIQYYNGEERAKGNILERFSAQQFPDLHSELNLSSLELGDSALYFCASSVGWDGELFFGEGSRLTVL.

This chain joins TRBV11-1 and TRBJ2-1; 12 bases map to TRBD2. V shed 5 bases and J 8 bases; nucleotides not matched to a gene: 4. Per the germline V gene, CDR1 is SGHAT and CDR2 is FQDESV (reference sequence). The CDR3 is 14 residues long. CDR3 DNA: TGTGCCAGCAGCGCCGGACTAGCGGGATATGAGCAGTTCTTC. Amino acids: CASSAGLAGYEQFF.

The chain recombines TRBV7-9 with TRBJ2-7; either TRBD1 or TRBD2 may supply D (7 bases each). The CDR3 covers 15 residues. V was clipped by 6 bases and J by 6 bases, with 21 bases between them. CDR1 is SEHNR and CDR2 is FQNEAQ in the germline V gene (reference sequence). The CDR3 DNA is TGTGCCAGCAGTACCCCGGGCCAGGGGGGGCTCGAGCAGTACTTC. Translated: CASSTPGQGGLEQYF.